The T cell receptor beta chain under discussion was sequenced for a study of PD-1 blockade in mismatch repair-deficient tumors. Study as a whole: Patients had roughly twelve mismatch repair-deficient cancer types, all previously treated and progressing.

This clone was recorded once. Antigen unknown. Overall study findings and caveats: Tumor-resident clones, often undetectable pretreatment in blood, expanded then contracted after pembrolizumab.

TCRdb keeps only in-frame clones here, not all; method: immunoSEQ multiplex PCR. The table includes about 66,000 clones, around 80% detected once. V shed 3 bases, J shed 6 bases, and the junction held 19 bases outside the gene matches. Germline V gives CDR1 SGHNT, CDR2 YENEEA. This CDR3 is built from 18 residues. Mismatch repair deficiency was confirmed in all patients, by PCR or immunohistochemistry. TCR sequencing covered a few patients who responded to pembrolizumab. V is TRBV11-3 and J is TRBJ1-1; the match to TRBD1 covers 7 bases. The sequenced sample was peripheral blood, obtained 2 weeks after starting pembrolizumab. The TCR was taken from an adult with mismatch repair-deficient cancer. CDR3 bases: TGTGCCAGCAGCTTCGGAGACAGGGAGGTGACCGACGGCGCTGAAGCTTTCTTT. Translating gives CASSFGDREVTDGAEAFF.